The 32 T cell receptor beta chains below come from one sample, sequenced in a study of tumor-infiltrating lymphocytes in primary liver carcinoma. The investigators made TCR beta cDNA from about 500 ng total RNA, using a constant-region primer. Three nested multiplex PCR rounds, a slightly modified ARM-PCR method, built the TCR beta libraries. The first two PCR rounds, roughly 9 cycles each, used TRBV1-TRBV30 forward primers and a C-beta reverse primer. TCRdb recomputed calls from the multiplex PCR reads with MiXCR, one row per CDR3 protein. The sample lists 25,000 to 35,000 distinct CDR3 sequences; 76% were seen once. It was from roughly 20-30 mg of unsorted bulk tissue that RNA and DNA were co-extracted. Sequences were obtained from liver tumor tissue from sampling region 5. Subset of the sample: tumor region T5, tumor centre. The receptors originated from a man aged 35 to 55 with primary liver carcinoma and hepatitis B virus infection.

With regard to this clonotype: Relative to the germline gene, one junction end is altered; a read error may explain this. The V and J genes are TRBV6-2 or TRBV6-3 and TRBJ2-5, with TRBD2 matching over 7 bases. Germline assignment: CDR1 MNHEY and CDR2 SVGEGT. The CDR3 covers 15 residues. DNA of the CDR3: TGTGCCAGTGCGACTGGCGGGAGCCTTGGAGAGACCCAATACTTC. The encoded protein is CASATGGSLGETQYF.

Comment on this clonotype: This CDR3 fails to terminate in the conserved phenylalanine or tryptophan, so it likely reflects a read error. The CDR3: CTSTVGGRALRTGELFS. CDR3 DNA: TGTACCAGCACCGTCGGCGGGAGGGCCTTACGGACCGGGGAGCTGTTTTCT. The rearrangement joins TRBV13 to TRBJ2-2, with 9 bases fitting TRBD2. The CDR3 spans 17 residues. Germline-derived CDR1 and CDR2 are PRHDT and FYEKMQ (reference sequence).

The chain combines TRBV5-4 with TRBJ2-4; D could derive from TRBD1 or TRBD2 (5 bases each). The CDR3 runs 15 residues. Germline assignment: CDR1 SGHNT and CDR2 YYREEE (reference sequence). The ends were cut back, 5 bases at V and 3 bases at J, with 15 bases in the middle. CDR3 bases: TGTGCCAGCAGTTCCAAACAGGAGGTCAAAAACATTCAGTACTTC. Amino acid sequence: CASSSKQEVKNIQYF.

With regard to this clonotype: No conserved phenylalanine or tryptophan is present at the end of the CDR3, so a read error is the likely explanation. Here the CDR3 reads CSVGEQGGAGTQYL. In DNA form, the CDR3 reads TGCAGCGTTGGTGAACAGGGGGGGGCTGGGACCCAGTACCTC. This chain connects TRBV29-1 to TRBJ2-5; D is perhaps TRBD1 (8 bases). Per the germline V gene, CDR1 is SQVTM and CDR2 is ANQGSEA. Trimming took off 4 bases at V and 7 bases at J, with 19 bases between the two ends. The CDR3 runs to 14 residues.

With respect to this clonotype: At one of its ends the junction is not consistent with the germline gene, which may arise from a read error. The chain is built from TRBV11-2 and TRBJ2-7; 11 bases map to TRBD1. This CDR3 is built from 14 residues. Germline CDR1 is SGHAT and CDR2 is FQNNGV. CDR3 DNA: TGTGCCAGCACCTCTCGGACAGGGGGCTACAAGCAATACTTC. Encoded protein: CASTSRTGGYKQYF.

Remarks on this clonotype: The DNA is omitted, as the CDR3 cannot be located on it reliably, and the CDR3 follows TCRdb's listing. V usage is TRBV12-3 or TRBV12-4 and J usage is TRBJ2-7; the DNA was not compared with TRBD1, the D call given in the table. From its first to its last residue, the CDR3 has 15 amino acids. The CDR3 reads CASSFGQGAKYEQYF.

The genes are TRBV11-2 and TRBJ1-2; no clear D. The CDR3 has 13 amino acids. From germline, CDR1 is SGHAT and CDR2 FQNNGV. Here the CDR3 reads CGSNLTANYGYTF. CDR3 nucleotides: TGTGGAAGCAACTTAACGGCTAACTATGGCTACACCTTC.

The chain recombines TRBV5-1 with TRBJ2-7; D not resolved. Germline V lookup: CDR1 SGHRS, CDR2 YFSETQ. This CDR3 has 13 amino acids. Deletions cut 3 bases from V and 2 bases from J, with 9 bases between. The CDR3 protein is CASSSISTYEQYF. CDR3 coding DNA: TGCGCCAGCAGCTCCATCAGCACCTACGAGCAGTACTTC. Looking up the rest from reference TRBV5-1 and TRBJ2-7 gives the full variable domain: KAGVTQTPRYLIKTRGQQVTLSCSPISGHRSVSWYQQTPGQGLQFLFEYFSETQRNKGNFPGRFSGRQFSNSRSEMNVSTLELGDSALYLCASSSISTYEQYFGPGTRLTVT.

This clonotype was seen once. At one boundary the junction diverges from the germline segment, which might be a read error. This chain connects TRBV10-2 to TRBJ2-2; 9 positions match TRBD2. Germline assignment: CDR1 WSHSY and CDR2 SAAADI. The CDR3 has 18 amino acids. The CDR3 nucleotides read TGCGTCAGCGGTGAGGCTAAGGGACTAGCTGGGGACACCGGGGAGCTGTTTTTT. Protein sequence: CVSGEAKGLAGDTGELFF.

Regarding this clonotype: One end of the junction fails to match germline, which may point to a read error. This CDR3 is CASSQEYGEGVWTEAFF. The CDR3, as DNA: TGTGCCAGCAGCCAAGAGTACGGAGAGGGTGTTTGGACTGAAGCATTCTTT. The chain recombines TRBV4-2 with TRBJ1-1; no firm D call. CDR3 length: 17 amino acids. Germline V lookup: CDR1 LGHNA, CDR2 YNFKEQ.

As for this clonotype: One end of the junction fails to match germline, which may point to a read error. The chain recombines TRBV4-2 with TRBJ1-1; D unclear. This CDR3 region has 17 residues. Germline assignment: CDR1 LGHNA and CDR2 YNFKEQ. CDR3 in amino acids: CVSSQEYGEGFWTEAFF. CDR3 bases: TGTGTCAGCAGCCAAGAGTACGGAGAGGGTTTTTGGACCGAAGCTTTCTTT.

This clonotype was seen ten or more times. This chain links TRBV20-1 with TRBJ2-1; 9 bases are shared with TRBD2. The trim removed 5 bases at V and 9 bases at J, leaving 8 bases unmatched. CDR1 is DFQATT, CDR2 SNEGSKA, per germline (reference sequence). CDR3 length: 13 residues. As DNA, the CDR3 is TGCAGTGCTGGCGGGAGGGCCTTGGTTGAGCAGTTCTTC. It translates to CSAGGRALVEQFF.

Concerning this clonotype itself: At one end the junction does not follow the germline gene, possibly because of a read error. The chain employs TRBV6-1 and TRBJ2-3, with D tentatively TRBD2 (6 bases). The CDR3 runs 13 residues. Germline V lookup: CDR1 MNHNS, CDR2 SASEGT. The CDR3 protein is CANSEAPGDTLYF. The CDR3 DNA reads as TGTGCCAACAGTGAAGCCCCGGGAGATACGCTGTATTTT.

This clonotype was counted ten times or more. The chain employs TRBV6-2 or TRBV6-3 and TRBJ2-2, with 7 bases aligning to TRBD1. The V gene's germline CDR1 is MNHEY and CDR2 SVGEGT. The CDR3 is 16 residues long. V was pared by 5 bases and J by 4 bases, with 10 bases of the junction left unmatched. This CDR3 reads CASSQSTGYGTGELFF. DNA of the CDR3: TGTGCCAGCAGTCAATCGACAGGGTATGGCACCGGGGAGCTGTTTTTT.

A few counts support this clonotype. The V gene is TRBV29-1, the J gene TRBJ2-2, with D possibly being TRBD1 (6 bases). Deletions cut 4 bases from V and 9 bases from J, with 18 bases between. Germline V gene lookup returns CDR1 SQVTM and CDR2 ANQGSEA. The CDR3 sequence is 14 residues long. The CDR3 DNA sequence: TGCAGCGTTGGAGAACAGGGTGGAGCTAGGGAGCTGTTTTTT. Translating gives CSVGEQGGARELFF.

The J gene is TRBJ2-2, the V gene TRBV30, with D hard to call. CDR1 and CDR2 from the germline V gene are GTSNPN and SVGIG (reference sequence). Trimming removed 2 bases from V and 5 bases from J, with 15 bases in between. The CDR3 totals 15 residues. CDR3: CAWSIASSVTGELFF. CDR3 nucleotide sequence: TGTGCCTGGAGTATCGCGAGCTCCGTGACCGGGGAGCTGTTTTTT.

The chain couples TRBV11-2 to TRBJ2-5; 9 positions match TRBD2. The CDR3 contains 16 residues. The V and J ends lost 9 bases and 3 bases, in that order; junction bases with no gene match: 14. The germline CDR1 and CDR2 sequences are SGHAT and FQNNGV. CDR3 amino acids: CASCQTPGGGEETQYF. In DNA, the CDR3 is TGTGCCAGTTGCCAGACTCCTGGCGGGGGGGAAGAGACCCAGTACTTC.

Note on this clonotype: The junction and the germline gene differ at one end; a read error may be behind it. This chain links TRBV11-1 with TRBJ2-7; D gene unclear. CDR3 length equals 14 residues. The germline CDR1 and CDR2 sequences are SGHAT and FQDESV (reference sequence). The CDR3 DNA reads TGTGCAAGCAGCCGAAATTTACAGAGACTCGAACAGTACTTC. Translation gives CASSRNLQRLEQYF.

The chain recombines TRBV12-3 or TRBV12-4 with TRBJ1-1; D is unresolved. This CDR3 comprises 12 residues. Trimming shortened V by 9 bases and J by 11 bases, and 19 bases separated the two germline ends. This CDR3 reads CASSSLGAWAFF. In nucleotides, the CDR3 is TGTGCCAGTAGCTCACTTGGAGCGTGGGCTTTCTTT.

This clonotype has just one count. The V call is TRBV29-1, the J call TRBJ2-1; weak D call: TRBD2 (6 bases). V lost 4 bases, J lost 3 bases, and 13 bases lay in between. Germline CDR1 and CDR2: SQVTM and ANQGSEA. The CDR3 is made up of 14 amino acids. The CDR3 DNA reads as TGCAGCGTTGTGTGGCTAGCGTACTACAATGAGCAGTTCTTC. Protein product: CSVVWLAYYNEQFF.

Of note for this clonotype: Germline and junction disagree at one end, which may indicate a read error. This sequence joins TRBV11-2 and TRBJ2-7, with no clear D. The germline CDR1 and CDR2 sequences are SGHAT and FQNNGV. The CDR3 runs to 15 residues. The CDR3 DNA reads TGTGCCAGCGGCTTAGAGTCCAGGATCTCTGGCGAGCAGCACTTC. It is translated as CASGLESRISGEQHF.

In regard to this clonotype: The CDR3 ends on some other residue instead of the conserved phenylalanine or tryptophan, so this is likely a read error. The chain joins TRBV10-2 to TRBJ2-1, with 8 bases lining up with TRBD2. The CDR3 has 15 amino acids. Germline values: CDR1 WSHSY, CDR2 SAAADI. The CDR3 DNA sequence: TGCACCAGCAGTGGGATACTAGCGGAATACAATGAGCAGTTCCTC. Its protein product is CTSSGILAEYNEQFL.

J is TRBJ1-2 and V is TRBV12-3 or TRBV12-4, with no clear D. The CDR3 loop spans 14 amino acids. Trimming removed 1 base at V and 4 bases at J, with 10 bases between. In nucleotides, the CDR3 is TGTGCCAGCAGTTTAGAATCGACGAGCTATGGCTACACCTTC. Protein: CASSLESTSYGYTF.

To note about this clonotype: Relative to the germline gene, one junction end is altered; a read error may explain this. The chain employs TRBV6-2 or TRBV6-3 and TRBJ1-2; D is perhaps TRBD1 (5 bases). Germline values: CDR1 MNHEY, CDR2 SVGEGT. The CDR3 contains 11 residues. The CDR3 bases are TGTGCCAGCACGGGGGTCCATGGTTACACCTTC. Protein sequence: CASTGVHGYTF.

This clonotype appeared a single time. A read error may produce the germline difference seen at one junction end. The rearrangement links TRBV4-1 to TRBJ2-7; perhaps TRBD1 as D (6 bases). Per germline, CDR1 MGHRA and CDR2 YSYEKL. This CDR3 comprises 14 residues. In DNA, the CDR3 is TGCACCAGCAGTCGACGGACAGACCCCTACGAGCAGTACTTC. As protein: CTSSRRTDPYEQYF.

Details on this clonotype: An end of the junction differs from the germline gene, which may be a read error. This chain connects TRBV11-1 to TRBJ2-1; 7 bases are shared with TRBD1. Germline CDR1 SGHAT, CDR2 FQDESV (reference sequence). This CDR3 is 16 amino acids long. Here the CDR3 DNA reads TGTGCCAGCAGCTTAGCAGACAGGGTGTACTACAGTGAGCAGTTCTTC. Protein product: CASSLADRVYYSEQFF. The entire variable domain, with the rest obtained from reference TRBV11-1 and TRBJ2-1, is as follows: EAEVAQSPRYKITEKSQAVAFWCDPISGHATLYWYRQILGQGPELLVQFQDESVVDDSQLPKDRFSAERLKGVDSTLKIQPAELGDSAMYLCASSLADRVYYSEQFFGPGTRLTVL.

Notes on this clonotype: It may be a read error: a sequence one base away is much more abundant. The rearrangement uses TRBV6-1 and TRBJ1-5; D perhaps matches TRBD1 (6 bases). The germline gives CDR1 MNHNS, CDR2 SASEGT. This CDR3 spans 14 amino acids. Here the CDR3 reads CAISEGHSNQSQHF. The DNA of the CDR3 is TGTGCCATCAGTGAGGGACATAGCAATCAGTCCCAGCATTTT.

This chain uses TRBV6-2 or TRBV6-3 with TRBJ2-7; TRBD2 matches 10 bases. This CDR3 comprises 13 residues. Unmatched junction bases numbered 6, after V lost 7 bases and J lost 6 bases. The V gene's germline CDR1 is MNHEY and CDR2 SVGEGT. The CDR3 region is CASMGSGRSEQYF. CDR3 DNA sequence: TGTGCCAGCATGGGTAGCGGGAGGTCCGAGCAGTACTTC.

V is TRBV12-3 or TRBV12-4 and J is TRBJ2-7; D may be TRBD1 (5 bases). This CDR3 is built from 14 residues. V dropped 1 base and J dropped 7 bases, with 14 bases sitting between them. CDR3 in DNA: TGTGCCAGCAGTTTAGGGGGCGATACCAATGAGCAGTACTTC. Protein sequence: CASSLGGDTNEQYF.

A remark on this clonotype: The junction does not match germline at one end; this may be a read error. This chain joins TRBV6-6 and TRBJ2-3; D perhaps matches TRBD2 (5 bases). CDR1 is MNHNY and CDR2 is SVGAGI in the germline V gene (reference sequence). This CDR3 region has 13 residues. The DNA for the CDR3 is TGTCCCAGTAGCGCGGATCTCACAGATACGCAGTATTTT. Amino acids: CPSSADLTDTQYF.

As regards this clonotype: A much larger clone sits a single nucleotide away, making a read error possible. CDR3 nucleotide sequence: TGTACCAGCAGCGGCTGGGGGGCGGACAGTGAAGAGACCCAGTACTTC. It yields the protein CTSSGWGADSEETQYF. The J gene is TRBJ2-5, the V gene TRBV7-9; either TRBD1 or TRBD2 may fit D (6 bases each). Germline CDR1 is SEHNR and CDR2 is FQNEAQ (reference sequence). The CDR3 is 16 residues long.

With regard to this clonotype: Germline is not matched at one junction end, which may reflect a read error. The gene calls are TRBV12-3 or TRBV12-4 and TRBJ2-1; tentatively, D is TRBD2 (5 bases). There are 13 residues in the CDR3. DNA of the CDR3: TGTGCCAGCGGTTTCCGGGAATACAATGAGCGGCTCTTC. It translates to CASGFREYNERLF.